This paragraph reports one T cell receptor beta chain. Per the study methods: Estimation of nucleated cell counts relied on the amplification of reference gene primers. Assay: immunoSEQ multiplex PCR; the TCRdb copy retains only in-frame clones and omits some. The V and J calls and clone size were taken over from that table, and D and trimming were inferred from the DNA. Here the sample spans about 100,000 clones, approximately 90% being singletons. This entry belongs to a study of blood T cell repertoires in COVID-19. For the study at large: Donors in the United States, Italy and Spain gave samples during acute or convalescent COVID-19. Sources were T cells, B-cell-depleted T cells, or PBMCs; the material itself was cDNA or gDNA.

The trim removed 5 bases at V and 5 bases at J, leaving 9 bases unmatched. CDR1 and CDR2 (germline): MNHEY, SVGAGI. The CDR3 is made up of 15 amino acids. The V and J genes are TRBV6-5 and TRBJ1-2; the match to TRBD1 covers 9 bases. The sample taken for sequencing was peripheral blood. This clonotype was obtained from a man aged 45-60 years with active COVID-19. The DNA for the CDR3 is TGTGCCAGCAGTCGGACAGGGGAGGTGGGATATGGCTACACCTTC. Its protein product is CASSRTGEVGYGYTF.